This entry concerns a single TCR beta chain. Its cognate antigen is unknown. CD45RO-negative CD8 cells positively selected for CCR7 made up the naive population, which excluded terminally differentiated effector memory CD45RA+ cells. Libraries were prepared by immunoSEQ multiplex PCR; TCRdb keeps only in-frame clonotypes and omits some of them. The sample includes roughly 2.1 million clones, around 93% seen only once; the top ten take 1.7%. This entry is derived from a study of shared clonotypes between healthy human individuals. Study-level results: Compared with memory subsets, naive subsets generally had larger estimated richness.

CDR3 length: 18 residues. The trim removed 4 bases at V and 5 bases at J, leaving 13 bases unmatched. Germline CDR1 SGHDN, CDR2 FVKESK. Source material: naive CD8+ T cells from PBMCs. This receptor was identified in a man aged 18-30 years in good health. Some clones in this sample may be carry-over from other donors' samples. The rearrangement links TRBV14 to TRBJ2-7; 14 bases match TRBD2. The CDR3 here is CASSPPGLAGVRGDEQYF. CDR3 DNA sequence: TGTGCCAGCAGCCCTCCGGGACTAGCGGGAGTTAGAGGAGACGAGCAGTACTTC.